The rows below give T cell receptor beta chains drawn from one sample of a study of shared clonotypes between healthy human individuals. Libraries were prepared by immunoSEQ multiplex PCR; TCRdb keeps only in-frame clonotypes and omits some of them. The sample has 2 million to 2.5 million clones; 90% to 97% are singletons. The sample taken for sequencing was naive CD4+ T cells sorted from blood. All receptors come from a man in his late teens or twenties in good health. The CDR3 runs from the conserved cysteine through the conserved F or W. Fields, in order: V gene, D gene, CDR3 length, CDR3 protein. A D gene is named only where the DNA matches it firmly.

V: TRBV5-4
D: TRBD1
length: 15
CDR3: CASSREGQGIYEQYF

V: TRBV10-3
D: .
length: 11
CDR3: CAISFRDEAFF

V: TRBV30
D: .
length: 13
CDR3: CAWSDRVDQPQHF

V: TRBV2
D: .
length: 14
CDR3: CASSAARLEETQYF

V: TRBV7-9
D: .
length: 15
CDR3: CASSLGPEFQETQYF

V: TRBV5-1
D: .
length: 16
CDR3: CASSLDVAGVYNEQFF

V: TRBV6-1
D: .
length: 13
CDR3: CASSGSSGNTIYF

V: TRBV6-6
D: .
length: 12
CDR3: CASSYIYDGYTF

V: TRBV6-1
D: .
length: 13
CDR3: CASQPERNSPLHF

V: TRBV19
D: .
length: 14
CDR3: CASSGRGSQETQYF

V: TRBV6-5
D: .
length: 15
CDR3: CASSYRQGRNTEAFF

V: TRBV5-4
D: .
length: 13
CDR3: CASSVQGPDTQYF

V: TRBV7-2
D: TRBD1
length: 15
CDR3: CASSLAWAGTGTQYF

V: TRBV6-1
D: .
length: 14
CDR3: CASSVPTNTGELFF

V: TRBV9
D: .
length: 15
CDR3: CASKGDGLYNSPLHF

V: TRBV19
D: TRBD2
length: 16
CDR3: CASINSGTSRTGELFF

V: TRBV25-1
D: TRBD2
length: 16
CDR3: CASSELNSGSTGELFF

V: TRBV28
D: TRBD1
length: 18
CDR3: CASSLRKDRGSYNSPLHF

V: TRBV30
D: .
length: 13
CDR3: CAWSGGSQETQYF

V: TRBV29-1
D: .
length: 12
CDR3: CSGTGGGETQYF

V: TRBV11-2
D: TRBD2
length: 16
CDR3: CASSLRSGLAGVEQFF